What follows describes a single T cell receptor (beta chain). Antigen: not known. Given a much more abundant clone one base away, this may be a read error. This record belongs to a study of identical twins. Addition of a universal primer site occurred through template switching, and cDNA carried unique molecular identifiers. Via MiXCR, TCRdb re-called the 5' RACE reads, giving one row per CDR3 protein. The sample holds around 480,000 distinct CDR3 sequences, 14% seen once. Whole-study results and caveats: Models underestimated how often monozygotic twins shared out-of-frame TCR alpha.

CDR3 size: 15 residues. J gave up 4 bases and V 1 base, and 6 bases lay outside the gene matches. Germline CDR1 reads LGHNA; CDR2 reads YSLEER. These data were likewise used in another study, on yellow fever vaccine responses in identical twins.

This chain connects TRBV4-3 to TRBJ2-7, with 8 bases fitting TRBD2. Sequenced input: CD4+ T cells sorted from blood. The receptor was derived from a woman between 18 and 29 years old in good health. In DNA form, the CDR3 reads TGCGCCAGCAGCCAAGGTCCAACGGGAGGGTACGAGCAGTACTTC. This codes for CASSQGPTGGYEQYF.